This T cell receptor beta chain emerged from a study of long-term antiretroviral therapy in people with HIV. The samples, holding 1-10 million cryopreserved PBMC, were thawed before DNA extraction was carried out. Version v3.0 of the immunoSEQ assay was performed at survey level. Using immunoSEQ multiplex PCR, the repertoire was profiled, and TCRdb retains in-frame clones only, with some absent. The repertoire holds 40,000 to 60,000 clones, with 80% to 90% as singletons. The CDR3 has 14 amino acids. With 0 bases removed from V and 6 bases from J, the gap between germline ends came to 14 bases. Germline V gene lookup returns CDR1 GTSNPN and CDR2 SVGIG (reference sequence).

The sequence was obtained from a woman between 18 and 29 years old with HIV. J is TRBJ1-2 and V is TRBV30; D gene unclear. Sequencing was performed on unsorted PBMCs, taken 0.8 years after starting antiretroviral therapy. The CDR3 DNA sequence: TGTGCCTGGAGTGTACTCAACTCTCGGGATGGCTACACCTTC. This codes for CAWSVLNSRDGYTF.